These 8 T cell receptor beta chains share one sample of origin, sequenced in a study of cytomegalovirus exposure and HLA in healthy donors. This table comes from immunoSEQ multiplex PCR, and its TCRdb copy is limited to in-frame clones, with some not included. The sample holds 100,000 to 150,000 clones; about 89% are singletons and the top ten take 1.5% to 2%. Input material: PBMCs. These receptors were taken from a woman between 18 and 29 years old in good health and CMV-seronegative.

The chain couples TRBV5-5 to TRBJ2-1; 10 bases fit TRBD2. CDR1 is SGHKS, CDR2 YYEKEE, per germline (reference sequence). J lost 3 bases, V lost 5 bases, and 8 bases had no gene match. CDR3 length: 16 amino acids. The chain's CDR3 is CASRYRTSGFYNEQFF. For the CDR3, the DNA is TGTGCCAGCAGATACCGGACTAGCGGCTTCTACAATGAGCAGTTCTTC.

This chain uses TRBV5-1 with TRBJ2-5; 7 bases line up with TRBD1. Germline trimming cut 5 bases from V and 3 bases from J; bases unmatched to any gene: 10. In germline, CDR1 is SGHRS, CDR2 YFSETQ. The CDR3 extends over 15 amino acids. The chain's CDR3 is CASRPQPTGEETQYF. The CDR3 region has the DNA TGCGCCAGCAGACCGCAGCCTACAGGGGAAGAGACCCAGTACTTC. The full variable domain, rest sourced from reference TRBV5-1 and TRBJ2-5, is KAGVTQTPRYLIKTRGQQVTLSCSPISGHRSVSWYQQTPGQGLQFLFEYFSETQRNKGNFPGRFSGRQFSNSRSEMNVSTLELGDSALYLCASRPQPTGEETQYFGPGTRLLVL.

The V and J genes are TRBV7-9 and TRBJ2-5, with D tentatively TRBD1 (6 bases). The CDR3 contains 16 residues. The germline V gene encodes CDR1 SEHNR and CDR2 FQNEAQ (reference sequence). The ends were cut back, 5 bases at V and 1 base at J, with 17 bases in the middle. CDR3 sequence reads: CASSIRRGSFQETQYF. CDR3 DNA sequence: TGTGCCAGCAGCATACGAAGGGGGTCGTTCCAAGAGACCCAGTACTTC.

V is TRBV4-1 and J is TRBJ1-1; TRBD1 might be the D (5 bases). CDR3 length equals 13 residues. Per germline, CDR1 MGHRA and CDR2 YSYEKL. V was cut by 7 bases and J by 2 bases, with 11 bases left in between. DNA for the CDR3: TGCGCCAGCACCCTGACAGAAAACACTGAAGCTTTCTTT. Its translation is CASTLTENTEAFF.

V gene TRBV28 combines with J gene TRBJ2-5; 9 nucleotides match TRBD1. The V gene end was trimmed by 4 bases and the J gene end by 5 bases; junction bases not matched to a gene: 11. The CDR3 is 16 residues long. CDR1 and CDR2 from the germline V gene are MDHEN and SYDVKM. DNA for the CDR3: TGTGCCAGCAGTTCCCCGGGACAGGGAGGAGTGGAGACCCAGTACTTC. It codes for CASSSPGQGGVETQYF. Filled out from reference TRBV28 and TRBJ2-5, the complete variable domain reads DVKVTQSSRYLVKRTGEKVFLECVQDMDHENMFWYRQDPGLGLRLIYFSYDVKMKEKGDIPEGYSVSREKKERFSLILESASTNQTSMYLCASSSPGQGGVETQYFGPGTRLLVL.

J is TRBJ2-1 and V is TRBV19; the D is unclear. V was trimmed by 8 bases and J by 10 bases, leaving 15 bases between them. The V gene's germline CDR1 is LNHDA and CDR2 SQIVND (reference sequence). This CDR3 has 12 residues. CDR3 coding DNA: TGTGCCAGTTGGGCGAAAGGCGAAGAGCAGTTCTTC. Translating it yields CASWAKGEEQFF.

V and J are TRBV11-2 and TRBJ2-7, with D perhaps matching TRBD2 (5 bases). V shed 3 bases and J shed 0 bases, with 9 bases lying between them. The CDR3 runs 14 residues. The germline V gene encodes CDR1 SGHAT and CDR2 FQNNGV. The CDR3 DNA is TGTGCCAGCAGCTTTGAGGGCGGCTCCTACGAGCAGTACTTC. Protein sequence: CASSFEGGSYEQYF.

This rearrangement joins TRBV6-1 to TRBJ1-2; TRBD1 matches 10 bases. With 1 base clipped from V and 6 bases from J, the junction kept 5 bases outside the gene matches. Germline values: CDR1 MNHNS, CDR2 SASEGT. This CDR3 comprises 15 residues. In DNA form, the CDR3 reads TGTGCCAGCAGTGAAGAGGGACAGGGGCCGGATGGCTACACCTTC. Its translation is CASSEEGQGPDGYTF.